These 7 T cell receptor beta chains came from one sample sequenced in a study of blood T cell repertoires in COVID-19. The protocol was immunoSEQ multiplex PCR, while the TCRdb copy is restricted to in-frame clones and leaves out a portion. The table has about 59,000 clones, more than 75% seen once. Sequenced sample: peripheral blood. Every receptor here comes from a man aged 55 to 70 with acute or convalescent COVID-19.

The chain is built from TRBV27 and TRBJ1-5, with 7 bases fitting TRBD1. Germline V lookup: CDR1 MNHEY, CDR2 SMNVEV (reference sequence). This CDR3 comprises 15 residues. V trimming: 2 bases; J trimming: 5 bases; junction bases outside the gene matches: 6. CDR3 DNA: TGTGCCAGCAGTTTACTTCGGGACAGACATCAGCCCCAGCATTTT. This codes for CASSLLRDRHQPQHF.

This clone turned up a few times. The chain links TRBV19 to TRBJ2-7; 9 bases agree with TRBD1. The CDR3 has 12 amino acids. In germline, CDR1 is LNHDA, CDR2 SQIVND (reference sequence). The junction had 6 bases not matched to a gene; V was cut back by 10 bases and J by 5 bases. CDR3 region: CATAQGANEQYF. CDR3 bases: TGTGCCACCGCACAGGGGGCAAACGAGCAGTACTTC.

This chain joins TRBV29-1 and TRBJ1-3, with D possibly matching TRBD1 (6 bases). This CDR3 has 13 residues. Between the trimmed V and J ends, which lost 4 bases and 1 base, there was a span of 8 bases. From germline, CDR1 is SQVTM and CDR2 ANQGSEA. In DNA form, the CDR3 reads TGCAGCGTTGCTACAGGGTCTGGAAACACCATATATTTT. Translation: CSVATGSGNTIYF.

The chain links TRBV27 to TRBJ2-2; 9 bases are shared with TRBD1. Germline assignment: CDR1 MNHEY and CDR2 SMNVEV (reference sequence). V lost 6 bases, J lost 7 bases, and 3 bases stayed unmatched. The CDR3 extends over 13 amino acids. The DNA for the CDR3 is TGTGCCAGCAGACAGGGGGCAGACGGGGAGCTGTTTTTT. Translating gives CASRQGADGELFF.

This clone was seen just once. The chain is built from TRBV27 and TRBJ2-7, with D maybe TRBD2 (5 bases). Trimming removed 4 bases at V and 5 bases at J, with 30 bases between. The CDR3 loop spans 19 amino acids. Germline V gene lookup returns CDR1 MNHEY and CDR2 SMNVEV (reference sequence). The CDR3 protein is CASSSTPPSLLPLGDEQYF. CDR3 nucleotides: TGTGCCAGCAGTTCGACCCCCCCTAGCCTTCTCCCCTTGGGCGACGAGCAGTACTTC.

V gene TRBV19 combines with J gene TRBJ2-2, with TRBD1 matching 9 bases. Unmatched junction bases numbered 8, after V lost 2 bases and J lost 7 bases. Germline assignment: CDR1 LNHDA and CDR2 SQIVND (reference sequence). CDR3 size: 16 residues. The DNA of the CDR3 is TGTGCCAGTAGTATACTTCCCGGGACAGGGAGCGGGGAGCTGTTTTTT. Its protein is CASSILPGTGSGELFF.

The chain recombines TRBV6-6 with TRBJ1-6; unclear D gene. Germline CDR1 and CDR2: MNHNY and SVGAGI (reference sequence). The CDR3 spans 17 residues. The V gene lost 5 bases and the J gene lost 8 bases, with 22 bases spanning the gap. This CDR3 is CASSPSTRLWNDSPLHF. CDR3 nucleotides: TGTGCCAGCAGTCCCTCGACCAGGTTGTGGAATGATTCACCCCTCCACTTT.